This record looks at one T cell receptor beta chain sequence and its context. V was clipped by 6 bases and J by 2 bases, with 16 bases between them. Looked up from germline, CDR1 is SNHLY and CDR2 is FYNNEI. The CDR3 length is 15 residues. These data come from a study of blood T cell repertoires in COVID-19. Across the whole study: Spain, Italy and the United States supplied samples that represented acute and convalescent COVID-19. T cells, B-cell-depleted T cells, or PBMCs supplied cDNA or gDNA.

Original data processing: Estimation of nucleated cell counts relied on the amplification of reference gene primers. Using immunoSEQ multiplex PCR, the repertoire was profiled, and TCRdb retains in-frame clones only, with some absent. For V, J and clone size, that table is used; D and trimming come from the DNA. Seen here are some 160,000 clones, approximately 84% observed once, and the top ten hold approximately 15%. Specimen: peripheral blood. The J gene is TRBJ1-1, the V gene TRBV2; maybe TRBD1 (6 bases). The receptor was isolated from an elderly woman with acute or convalescent COVID-19. The CDR3 DNA sequence: TGTGCCAGCAGCCCGATAGGGGGAATTAACACTGAAGCTTTCTTT. It codes for CASSPIGGINTEAFF. The full variable domain, with the rest looked up from reference TRBV2 and TRBJ1-1, is EPEVTQTPSHQVTQMGQEVILRCVPISNHLYFYWYRQILGQKVEFLVSFYNNEISEKSEIFDDQFSVERPDGSNFTLKIRSTKLEDSAMYFCASSPIGGINTEAFFGQGTRLTVV.